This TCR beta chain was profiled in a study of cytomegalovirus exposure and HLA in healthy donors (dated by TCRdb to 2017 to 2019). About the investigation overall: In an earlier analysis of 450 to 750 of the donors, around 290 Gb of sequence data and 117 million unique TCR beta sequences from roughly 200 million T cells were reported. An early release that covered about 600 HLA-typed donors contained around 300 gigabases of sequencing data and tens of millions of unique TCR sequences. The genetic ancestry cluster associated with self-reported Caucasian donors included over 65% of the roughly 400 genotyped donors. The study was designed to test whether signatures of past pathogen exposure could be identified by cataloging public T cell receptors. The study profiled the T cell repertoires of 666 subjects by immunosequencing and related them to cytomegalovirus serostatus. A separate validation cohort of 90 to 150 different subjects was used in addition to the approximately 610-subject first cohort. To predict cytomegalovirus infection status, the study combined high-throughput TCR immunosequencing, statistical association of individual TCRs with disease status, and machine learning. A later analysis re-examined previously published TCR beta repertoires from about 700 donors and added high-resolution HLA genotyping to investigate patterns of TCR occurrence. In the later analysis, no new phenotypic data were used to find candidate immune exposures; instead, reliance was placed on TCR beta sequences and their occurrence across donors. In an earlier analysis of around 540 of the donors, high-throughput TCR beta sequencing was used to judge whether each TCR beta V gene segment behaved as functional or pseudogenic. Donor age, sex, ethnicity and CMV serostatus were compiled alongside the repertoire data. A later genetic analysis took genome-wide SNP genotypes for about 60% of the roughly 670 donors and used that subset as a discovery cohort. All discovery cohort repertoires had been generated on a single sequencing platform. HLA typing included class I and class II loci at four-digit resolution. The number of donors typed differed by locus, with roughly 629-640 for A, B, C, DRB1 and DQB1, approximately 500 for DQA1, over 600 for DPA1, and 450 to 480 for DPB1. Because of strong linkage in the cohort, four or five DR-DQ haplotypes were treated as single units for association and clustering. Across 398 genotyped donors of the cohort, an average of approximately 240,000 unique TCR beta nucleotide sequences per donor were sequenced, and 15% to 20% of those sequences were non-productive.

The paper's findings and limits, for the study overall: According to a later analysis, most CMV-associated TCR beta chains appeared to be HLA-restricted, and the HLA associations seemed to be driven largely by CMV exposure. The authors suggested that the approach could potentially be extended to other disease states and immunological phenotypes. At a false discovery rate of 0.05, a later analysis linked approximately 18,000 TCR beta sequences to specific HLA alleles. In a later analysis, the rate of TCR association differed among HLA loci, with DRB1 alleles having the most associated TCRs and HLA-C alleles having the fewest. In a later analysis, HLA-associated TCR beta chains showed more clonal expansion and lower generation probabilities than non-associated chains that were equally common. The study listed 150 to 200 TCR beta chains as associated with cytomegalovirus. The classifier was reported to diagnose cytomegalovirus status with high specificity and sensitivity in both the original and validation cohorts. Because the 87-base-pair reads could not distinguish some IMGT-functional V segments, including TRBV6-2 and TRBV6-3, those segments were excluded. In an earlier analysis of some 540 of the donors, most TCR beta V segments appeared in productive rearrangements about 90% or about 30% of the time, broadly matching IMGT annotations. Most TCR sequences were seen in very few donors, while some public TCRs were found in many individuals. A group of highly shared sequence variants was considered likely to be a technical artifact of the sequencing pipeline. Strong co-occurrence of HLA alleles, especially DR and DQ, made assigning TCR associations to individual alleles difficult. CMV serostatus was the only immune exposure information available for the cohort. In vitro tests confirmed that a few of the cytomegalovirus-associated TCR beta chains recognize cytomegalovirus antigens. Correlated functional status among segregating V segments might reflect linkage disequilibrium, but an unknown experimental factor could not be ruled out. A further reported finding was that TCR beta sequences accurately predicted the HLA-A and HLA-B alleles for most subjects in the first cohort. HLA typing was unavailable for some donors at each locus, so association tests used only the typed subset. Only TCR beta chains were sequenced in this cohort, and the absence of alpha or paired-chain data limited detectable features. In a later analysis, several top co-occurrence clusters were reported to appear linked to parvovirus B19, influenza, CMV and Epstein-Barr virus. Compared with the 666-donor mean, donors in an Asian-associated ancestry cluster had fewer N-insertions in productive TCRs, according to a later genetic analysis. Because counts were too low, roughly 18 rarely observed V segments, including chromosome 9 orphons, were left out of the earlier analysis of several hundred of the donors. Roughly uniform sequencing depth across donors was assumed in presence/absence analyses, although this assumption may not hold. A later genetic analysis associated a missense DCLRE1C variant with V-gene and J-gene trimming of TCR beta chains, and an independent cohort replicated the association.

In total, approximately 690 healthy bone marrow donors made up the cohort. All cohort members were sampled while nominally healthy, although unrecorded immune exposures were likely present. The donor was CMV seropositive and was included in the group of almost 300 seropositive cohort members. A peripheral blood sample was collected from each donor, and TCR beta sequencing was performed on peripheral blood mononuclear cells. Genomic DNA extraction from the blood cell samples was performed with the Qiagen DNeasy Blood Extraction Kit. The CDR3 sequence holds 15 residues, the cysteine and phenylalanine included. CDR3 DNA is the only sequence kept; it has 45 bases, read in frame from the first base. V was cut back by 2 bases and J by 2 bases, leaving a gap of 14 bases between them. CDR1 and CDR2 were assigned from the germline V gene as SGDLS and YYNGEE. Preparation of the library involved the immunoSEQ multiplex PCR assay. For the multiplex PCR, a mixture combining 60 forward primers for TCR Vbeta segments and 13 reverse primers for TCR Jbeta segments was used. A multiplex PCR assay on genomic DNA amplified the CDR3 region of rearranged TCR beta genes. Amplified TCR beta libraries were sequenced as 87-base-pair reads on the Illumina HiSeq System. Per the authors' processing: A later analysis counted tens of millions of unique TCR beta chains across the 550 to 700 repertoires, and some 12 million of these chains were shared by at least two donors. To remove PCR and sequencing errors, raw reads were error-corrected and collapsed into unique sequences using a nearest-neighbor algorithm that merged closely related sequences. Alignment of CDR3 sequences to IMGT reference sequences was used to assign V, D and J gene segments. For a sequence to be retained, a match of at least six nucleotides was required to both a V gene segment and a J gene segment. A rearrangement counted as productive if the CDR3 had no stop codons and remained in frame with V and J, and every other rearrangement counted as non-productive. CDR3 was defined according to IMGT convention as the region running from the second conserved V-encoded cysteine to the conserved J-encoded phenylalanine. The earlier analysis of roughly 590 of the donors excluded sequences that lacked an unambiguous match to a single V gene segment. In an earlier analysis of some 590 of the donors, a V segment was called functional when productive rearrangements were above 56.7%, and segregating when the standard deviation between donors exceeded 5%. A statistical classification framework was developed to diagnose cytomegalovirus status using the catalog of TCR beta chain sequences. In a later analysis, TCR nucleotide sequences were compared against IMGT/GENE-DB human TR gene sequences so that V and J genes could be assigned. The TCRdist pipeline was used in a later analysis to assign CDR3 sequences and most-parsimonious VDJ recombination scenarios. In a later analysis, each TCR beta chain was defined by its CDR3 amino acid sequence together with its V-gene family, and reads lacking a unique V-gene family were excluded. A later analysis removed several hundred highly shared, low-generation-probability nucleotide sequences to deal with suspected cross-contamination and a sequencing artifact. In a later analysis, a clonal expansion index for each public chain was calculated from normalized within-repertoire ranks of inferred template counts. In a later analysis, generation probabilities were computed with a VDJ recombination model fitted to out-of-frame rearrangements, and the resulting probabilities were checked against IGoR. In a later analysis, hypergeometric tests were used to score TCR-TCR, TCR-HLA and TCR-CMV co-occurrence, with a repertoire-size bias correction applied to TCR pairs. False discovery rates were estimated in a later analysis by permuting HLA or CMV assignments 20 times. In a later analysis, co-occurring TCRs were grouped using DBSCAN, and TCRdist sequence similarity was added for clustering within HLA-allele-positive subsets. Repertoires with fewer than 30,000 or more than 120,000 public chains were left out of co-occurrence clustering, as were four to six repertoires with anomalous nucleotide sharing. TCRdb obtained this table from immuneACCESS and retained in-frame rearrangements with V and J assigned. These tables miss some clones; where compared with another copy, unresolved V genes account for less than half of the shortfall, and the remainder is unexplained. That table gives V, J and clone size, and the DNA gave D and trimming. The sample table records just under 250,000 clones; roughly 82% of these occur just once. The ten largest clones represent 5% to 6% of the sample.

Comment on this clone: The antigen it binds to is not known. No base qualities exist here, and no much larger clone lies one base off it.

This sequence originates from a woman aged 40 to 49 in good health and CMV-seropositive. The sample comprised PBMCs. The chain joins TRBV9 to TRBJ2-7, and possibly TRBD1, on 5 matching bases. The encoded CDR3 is CASSVSTATAYEQYF. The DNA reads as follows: TGTGCCAGCAGCGTCTCGACAGCGACAGCCTACGAGCAGTACTTC.